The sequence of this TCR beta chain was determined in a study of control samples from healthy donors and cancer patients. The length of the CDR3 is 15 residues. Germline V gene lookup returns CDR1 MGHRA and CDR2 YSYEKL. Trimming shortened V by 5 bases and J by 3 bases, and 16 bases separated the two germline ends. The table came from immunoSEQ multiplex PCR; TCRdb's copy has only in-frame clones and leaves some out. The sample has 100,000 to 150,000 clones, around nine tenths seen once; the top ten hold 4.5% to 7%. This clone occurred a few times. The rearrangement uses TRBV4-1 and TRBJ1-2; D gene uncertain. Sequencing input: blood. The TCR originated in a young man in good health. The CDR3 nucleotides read TGCGCCAGCAGCGGATTCGCAGGTCCCTACTATGGCTACACCTTC. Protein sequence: CASSGFAGPYYGYTF.